The 5 T cell receptor beta chains in this list originate from one sample, sequenced in a study of blood T cell repertoires in COVID-19. Here immunoSEQ multiplex PCR was the method, and the copy in TCRdb shows in-frame clones only, minus some. This sample has 410,000 or so clones, with over 75% found just once. Sequenced: peripheral blood. The receptors here all came from a woman aged 40 to 50 with COVID-19, enrolled during active disease.

CDR3 in DNA: TGTGCCAGCAGCGGGGAGGCGGGGGCAAGGGCTTTCTTT. It translates to CASSGEAGARAFF. The chain uses TRBV5-6 and TRBJ1-1, with a tentative D call TRBD1 (6 bases). The CDR3 totals 13 residues. In germline, CDR1 is SGHDT, CDR2 YYEEEE. Deletions cut 4 bases from V and 11 bases from J, with 18 bases between.

This rearrangement joins TRBV11-2 to TRBJ2-5; no clear D. The CDR3 runs to 14 residues. CDR1 SGHAT and CDR2 FQNNGV come from the germline V gene. V lost 3 bases and J 0 bases, leaving 8 bases between the germline ends. Here the CDR3 reads CASSLVTDQETQYF. In DNA, the CDR3 is TGTGCCAGCAGCTTGGTAACAGACCAAGAGACCCAGTACTTC.

This sequence joins TRBV28 and TRBJ1-4, with D maybe TRBD1 (5 bases). Deletions cut 6 bases from V and 6 bases from J, with 11 bases between. This CDR3 contains 13 residues. Per germline, CDR1 MDHEN and CDR2 SYDVKM. The CDR3 DNA follows: TGTGCCAGCAGCCCCAGGGCGGATGAAAAACTGTTTTTT. This gives the protein CASSPRADEKLFF.

The chain is built from TRBV5-1 and TRBJ1-1; TRBD1 might be the D (5 bases). Germline CDR1 reads SGHRS; CDR2 reads YFSETQ. The CDR3 has 15 residues. V lost 3 bases and J lost 4, with 16 bases in between. CDR3 protein: CASSYGGVESTEAFF. The CDR3 nucleotides are TGCGCCAGCAGCTATGGAGGGGTTGAGAGCACTGAAGCTTTCTTT.

For the CDR3, the DNA is TGTGCCAGCAGCCTAGGACAGGCGAACAATCAGCCCCAGCATTTT. Translation: CASSLGQANNQPQHF. The chain carries TRBV7-9 and TRBJ1-5, with 7 bases that match TRBD1. V trimming: 5 bases; J trimming: 3 bases; junction bases outside the gene matches: 7. Per germline, CDR1 SEHNR and CDR2 FQNEAQ (reference sequence). The CDR3 loop spans 15 amino acids. The complete variable domain, with remaining parts taken from reference TRBV7-9 and TRBJ1-5, reads DTGVSQNPRHKITKRGQNVTFRCDPISEHNRLYWYRQTLGQGPEFLTYFQNEAQLEKSRLLSDRFSAERPKGSFSTLEIQRTEQGDSAMYLCASSLGQANNQPQHFGDGTRLSIL.